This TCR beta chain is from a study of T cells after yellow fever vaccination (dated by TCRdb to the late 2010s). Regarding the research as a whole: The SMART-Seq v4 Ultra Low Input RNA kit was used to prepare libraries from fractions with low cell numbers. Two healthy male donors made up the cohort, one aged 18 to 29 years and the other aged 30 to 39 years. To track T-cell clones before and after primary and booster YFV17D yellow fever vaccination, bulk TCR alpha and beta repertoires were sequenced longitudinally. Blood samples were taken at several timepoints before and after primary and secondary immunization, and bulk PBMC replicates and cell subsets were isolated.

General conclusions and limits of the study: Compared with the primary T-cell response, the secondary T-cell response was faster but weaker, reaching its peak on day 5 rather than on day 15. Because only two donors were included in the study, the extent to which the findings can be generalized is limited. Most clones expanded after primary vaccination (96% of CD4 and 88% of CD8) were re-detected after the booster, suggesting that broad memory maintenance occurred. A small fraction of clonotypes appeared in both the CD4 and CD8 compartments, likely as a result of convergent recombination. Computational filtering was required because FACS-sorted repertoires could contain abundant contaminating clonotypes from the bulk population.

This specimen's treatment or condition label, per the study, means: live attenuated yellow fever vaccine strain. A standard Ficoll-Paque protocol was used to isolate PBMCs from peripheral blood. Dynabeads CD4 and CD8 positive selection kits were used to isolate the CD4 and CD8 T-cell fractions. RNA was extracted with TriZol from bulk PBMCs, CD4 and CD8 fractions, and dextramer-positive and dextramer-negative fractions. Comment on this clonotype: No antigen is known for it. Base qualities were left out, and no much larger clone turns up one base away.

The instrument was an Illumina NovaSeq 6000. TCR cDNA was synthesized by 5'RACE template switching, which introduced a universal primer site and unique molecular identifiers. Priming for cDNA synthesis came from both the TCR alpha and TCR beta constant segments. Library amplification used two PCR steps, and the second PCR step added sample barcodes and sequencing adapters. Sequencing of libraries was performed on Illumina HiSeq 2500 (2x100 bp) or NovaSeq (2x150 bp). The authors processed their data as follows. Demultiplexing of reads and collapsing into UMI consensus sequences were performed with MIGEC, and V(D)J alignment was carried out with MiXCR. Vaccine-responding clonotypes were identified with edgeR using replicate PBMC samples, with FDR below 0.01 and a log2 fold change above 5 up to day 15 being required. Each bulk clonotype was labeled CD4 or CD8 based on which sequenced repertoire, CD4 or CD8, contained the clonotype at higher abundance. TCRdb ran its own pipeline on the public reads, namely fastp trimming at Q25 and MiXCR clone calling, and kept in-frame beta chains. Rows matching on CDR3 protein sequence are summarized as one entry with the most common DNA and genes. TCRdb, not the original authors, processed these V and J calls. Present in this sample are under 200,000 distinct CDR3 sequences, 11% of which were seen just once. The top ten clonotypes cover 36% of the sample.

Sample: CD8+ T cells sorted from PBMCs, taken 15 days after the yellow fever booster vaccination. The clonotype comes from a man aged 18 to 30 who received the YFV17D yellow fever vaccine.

The nucleotide sequence reads TGTGCCAGCAGCGTAGGATGGGGGGACTCCTATAATTCACCCCTCCACTTT. This yields the protein CASSVGWGDSYNSPLHF. The receptor chain draws on TRBV9 and TRBJ1-6; TRBD1 is a weak D gene call, 5 bases matching. The CDR3 goes from the cysteine to the phenylalanine over 17 residues. Just the 51-base CDR3 DNA is kept, in frame starting at base 1. According to the germline V gene, CDR1 reads SGDLS and CDR2 reads YYNGEE. The junction carries 10 bases between V and J, which are trimmed by 0 bases and 0 bases respectively. The variable domain in full, with residues beyond the CDR3 obtained from the reference TRBV9 and TRBJ1-6 genes, is DSGVTQTPKHLITATGQRVTLRCSPRSGDLSVYWYQQSLDQGLQFLIQYYNGEERAKGNILERFSAQQFPDLHSELNLSSLELGDSALYFCASSVGWGDSYNSPLHFGNGTRLTVT.